The 9 T cell receptor beta chains reported below all come from one sample, sequenced in a study of molecular identifiers for immune sequencing clone quantification. In TCRdb, the PCR reads were re-called with MiXCR into one record per CDR3 protein. This table holds about 320,000 distinct CDR3 sequences, around a fifth found once. Specimen: naive CD8+ T cells from blood, with Jurkat cell RNA spiked in. Subset reported: FACS-sorted CD8+CD4-CCR7+CD45RA+ naive T cells. These receptors all come from a human donor in good health. Some libraries in this study had Jurkat cell RNA spiked in.

This clonotype was detected many times. V is TRBV28 and J is TRBJ2-1; TRBD2 agrees at 8 bases. Looked up from germline, CDR1 is MDHEN and CDR2 is SYDVKM. This CDR3 has 14 amino acids. The trim removed 4 bases at V and 9 bases at J, leaving 8 bases unmatched. CDR3 residues: CASSSGTRYGEQFF. For the CDR3, the DNA is TGTGCCAGCAGTTCCGGGACTAGGTACGGTGAGCAGTTCTTC.

This clonotype was counted a few times. V and J are TRBV5-1 and TRBJ1-2, with 7 bases that match TRBD1. V shed 4 bases, J shed 0 bases, and the junction held 15 bases outside the gene matches. This CDR3 is built from 18 residues. CDR1 is SGHRS and CDR2 is YFSETQ in the germline V gene. In DNA form, the CDR3 reads TGCGCCAGCAGCCCAACCCTGCCCGGGACAGTTTCTAACTATGGCTACACCTTC. This codes for CASSPTLPGTVSNYGYTF.

To note about this clonotype: Possible read error: a much larger clone is one base away. This chain connects TRBV2 to TRBJ1-1, with D possibly matching TRBD1 (5 bases). V shed 8 bases and J shed 0 bases, with 10 bases lying between them. Germline V gene data show CDR1 as SNHLY and CDR2 as FYNNEI. The CDR3 is made up of 13 amino acids. CDR3 bases: TGTGCCAGCTGGCCGGGGGTGAACACTGAAGCTTTCTTT. Amino acid sequence: CASWPGVNTEAFF.

As to this clonotype: This may be a read error: a much more frequent sequence differs by one nucleotide. Since the CDR3 does not end with the conserved phenylalanine or tryptophan, this likely comes from a read error. The genes are TRBV29-1 and TRBJ2-7; D may be TRBD1 (6 bases). The CDR3 loop spans 15 amino acids. V lost 0 bases, J lost 0 bases, and 12 bases lay in between. CDR1 SQVTM and CDR2 ANQGSEA come from the germline V gene. For the CDR3, the DNA is TGCAGCGTTGAAGATCGACAGGCGTCCTCCTACGAGCAGTACCTC. Its translation: CSVEDRQASSYEQYL.

This clonotype was counted many times. The chain's CDR3 is CASSQDRTSFVTQYF. For the CDR3, the DNA is TGCGCCAGCAGCCAAGATCGGACTAGCTTCGTGACCCAGTACTTC. V usage is TRBV4-1 and J usage is TRBJ2-5; 8 positions agree with TRBD2. Trimming cost V 0 bases and J 7 bases; bases outside gene matches: 7. Germline values: CDR1 MGHRA, CDR2 YSYEKL. The CDR3 runs 15 residues.

This clonotype has ten or more counts. The V and J genes are TRBV30 and TRBJ2-3, with D tentatively TRBD1 (5 bases). This CDR3 is 15 amino acids long. Trimming removed 5 bases at V and 0 bases at J, with 15 bases between. Germline V gene sequence: CDR1 GTSNPN, CDR2 SVGIG (reference sequence). The CDR3 is CAWYPRAPSTDTQYF. DNA of the CDR3: TGTGCCTGGTATCCCAGGGCCCCGAGCACAGATACGCAGTATTTT.

About this clonotype: This clone may be a read error of a much larger clone one base away. The J gene is TRBJ1-2, the V gene TRBV20-1; 7 positions agree with TRBD1. Per the germline V gene, CDR1 is DFQATT and CDR2 is SNEGSKA (reference sequence). V shed 2 bases, J shed 7 bases, and the junction held 1 base outside the gene matches. The CDR3 extends over 11 amino acids. Here the CDR3 DNA reads TGCAGTGCTAGACGGACAGGTGGCTACACCTTC. It is translated as CSARRTGGYTF.

In regard to this clonotype: Just one base apart from a much larger clone, this may be a read error. CDR3 DNA sequence: TGTGCCAGCAGCCCTCTCGTTCGGACTAGCGGGGACACAGATACGCAGTATTTT. This encodes CASSPLVRTSGDTDTQYF. This rearrangement joins TRBV7-9 to TRBJ2-3; 12 nucleotides align to TRBD2. Trimming removed 5 bases from V and 2 bases from J; junction bases left unmatched: 11. Germline CDR1 reads SEHNR; CDR2 reads FQNEAQ (reference sequence). The CDR3 length is 18 residues.

Points on this clonotype: Since the CDR3 does not end with the conserved phenylalanine or tryptophan, this likely comes from a read error. CDR3 bases: TGCGGCGTTGAAGGGGACGCACTGAGTCCAGATACGCAGTATTAT. As protein: CGVEGDALSPDTQYY. The chain carries TRBV29-1 and TRBJ2-3; TRBD1 or TRBD2 may be the D gene (5 bases each). The CDR3 has 15 amino acids. CDR1 is SQVTM and CDR2 is ANQGSEA in the germline V gene.